A single sample is the source of the 24 T cell receptor beta chains below, sequenced in a study of cytomegalovirus exposure and HLA in healthy donors. Vbeta (60) and Jbeta (13) primers were used in the PCR. Profiled with immunoSEQ multiplex PCR; TCRdb holds only in-frame clones, not every one. The data show about 250,000 clones, under 80% seen once. Sequenced: PBMCs. Receptors were obtained from a female donor in good health and CMV-seronegative.

The V gene is TRBV4-1, the J gene TRBJ2-7, with a tentative D call TRBD1 (6 bases). Germline lookup yields CDR1 MGHRA and CDR2 YSYEKL. Between the trimmed V and J ends, which lost 4 bases and 4 bases, there was a span of 11 bases. The CDR3 totals 13 residues. CDR3 nucleotide sequence: TGCGCCAGCAGCCTGCGACAGGAGTACGAGCAGTACTTC. Residues: CASSLRQEYEQYF.

CDR3 in DNA: TGTGCCAGCAGCTTACTGTCGGCTAGCAGAGCCTACAATGAGCAGTTCTTC. Amino acids: CASSLLSASRAYNEQFF. The chain has TRBV7-9 and TRBJ2-1; possible D gene TRBD2, 5 bases. Trimming stripped 2 bases from V and 2 bases from J, with 16 bases between. The CDR3 runs 17 residues. CDR1 SEHNR and CDR2 FQNEAQ come from the germline V gene (reference sequence).

The rearrangement joins TRBV29-1 to TRBJ2-1; 10 bases are shared with TRBD2. The CDR3 extends over 15 amino acids. Germline CDR1 reads SQVTM; CDR2 reads ANQGSEA. The V and J ends lost 6 bases and 0 bases, in that order; junction bases with no gene match: 5. This chain's CDR3 is CSVAGLAVSYNEQFF. Written as DNA, the CDR3 is TGCAGCGTCGCTGGACTAGCGGTCTCCTACAATGAGCAGTTCTTC.

The V call is TRBV13, the J call TRBJ1-6; no reliable D call. V lost 5 bases and J lost 9, with 14 bases in between. There are 14 residues in the CDR3. Germline V gene sequence: CDR1 PRHDT, CDR2 FYEKMQ (reference sequence). The CDR3 loop is CASSGRGKSSPLHF. CDR3 sequence (DNA): TGTGCCAGCAGCGGCCGAGGGAAGAGTTCACCCCTCCACTTT.

This clone was detected a few times. In DNA form, the CDR3 reads TGTGCCAGCAGGGTCGACAGGGGTTCTGGAAACACCATATATTTT. This sequence encodes CASRVDRGSGNTIYF. The chain recombines TRBV6-1 with TRBJ1-3, with TRBD1 matching 8 bases. V shed 6 bases and J 1 base; nucleotides not matched to a gene: 5. The CDR3 length is 15 residues. Germline CDR1 and CDR2: MNHNS and SASEGT.

CDR3 sequence: CASSISEYEQYF. DNA for the CDR3: TGTGCCAGTAGTATATCTGAGTACGAGCAGTACTTC. This chain joins TRBV19 and TRBJ2-7; D ambiguous. Per germline, CDR1 LNHDA and CDR2 SQIVND (reference sequence). Trimming shortened V by 2 bases and J by 4 bases, and 6 bases separated the two germline ends. The CDR3 spans 12 residues.

This clone was counted only a few times. The chain combines TRBV27 with TRBJ2-7; tentative D call: TRBD2 (5 bases). This CDR3 contains 14 residues. Trimming cost V 0 bases and J 6 bases, with 12 bases left between them. Per germline, CDR1 MNHEY and CDR2 SMNVEV (reference sequence). In DNA form, the CDR3 reads TGTGCCAGCAGTTTATCCCCCCGCGGGCCCGAGCAGTACTTC. Residues: CASSLSPRGPEQYF.

V gene TRBV2 combines with J gene TRBJ2-7; the D is unclear. Trimming pared 7 bases from V and 7 bases from J, leaving 17 bases between. The CDR3 sequence is 13 residues long. From germline, CDR1 is SNHLY and CDR2 FYNNEI. CDR3 amino acids: CASTTTPGGEQYF. The CDR3 DNA is TGTGCCAGCACCACGACTCCTGGCGGAGAGCAGTACTTC.

The chain uses TRBV4-1 and TRBJ2-1, with TRBD1 matching 7 bases. With V trimmed by 3 bases and J by 7 bases, 12 bases remained unmatched. The CDR3 contains 16 residues. Germline CDR1 and CDR2: MGHRA and YSYEKL. CDR3 DNA: TGCGCCAGCAGCCATCGGGACAGCGGCAGCCCGAATGAGCAGTTCTTC. Protein: CASSHRDSGSPNEQFF.

This sequence joins TRBV6-5 and TRBJ1-1; TRBD1 matches 9 bases. V dropped 6 bases and J dropped 2; count of bases not matched to a gene: 7. Germline V CDR1 and CDR2: MNHEY, SVGAGI. This CDR3 is built from 15 residues. For the CDR3, the DNA is TGTGCCAGCAGAGACACAGGGGGCGGAAACACTGAAGCTTTCTTT. Its translation: CASRDTGGGNTEAFF.

The rearrangement joins TRBV9 to TRBJ2-1; 9 bases are a match to TRBD1. Trimming cost V 4 bases and J 5 bases; bases outside gene matches: 10. This CDR3 region has 16 residues. Germline CDR1 and CDR2: SGDLS and YYNGEE. CDR3 region: CASSFLGQGTHNEQFF. The CDR3 bases are TGTGCCAGCAGCTTCCTCGGACAGGGGACTCACAATGAGCAGTTCTTC.

The chain joins TRBV5-1 to TRBJ2-7; a weak D match, TRBD2 (5 bases). Deletions cut 7 bases from V and 1 base from J, with 12 bases between. CDR3 length equals 13 residues. CDR1 is SGHRS, CDR2 YFSETQ, per germline. CDR3 DNA: TGCGCCAGCTCCCAACCGGGGTCCTACGAGCAGTACTTC. Protein: CASSQPGSYEQYF.

V is TRBV5-8 and J is TRBJ1-2; possibly TRBD1 for D (6 bases). Germline lookup yields CDR1 SGHTS and CDR2 YDEGEE. The germline V and J ends were trimmed by 4 bases and 7 bases, with 14 bases remaining between them. The CDR3 has 13 amino acids. The CDR3 loop reads CASSAITGFGYTF. In DNA, the CDR3 is TGTGCCAGCAGCGCTATAACAGGGTTTGGCTACACCTTC.

This clone was found a few times. The gene calls are TRBV28 and TRBJ1-2; 8 bases align to TRBD1. There are 12 residues in the CDR3. Per germline, CDR1 MDHEN and CDR2 SYDVKM. V lost 6 bases and J lost 7; bases outside the gene matches: 4. This chain's CDR3 is CASRKGQGGYTF. The CDR3 DNA sequence: TGTGCCAGCAGAAAAGGACAGGGTGGCTACACCTTC.

In nucleotides, the CDR3 is TGTGCCAGCAGTGACCCCGAAGTTACAGCCTACGGAAACACCATATATTTT. Protein: CASSDPEVTAYGNTIYF. The chain joins TRBV6-4 to TRBJ1-3; D call uncertain. Germline CDR1 MRHNA, CDR2 SNTAGT. Between the trimmed V and J ends, which lost 2 bases and 4 bases, there was a span of 18 bases. This CDR3 region has 17 residues.

The V and J genes are TRBV19 and TRBJ1-1, with a tentative D call TRBD1 (6 bases). CDR1 is LNHDA, CDR2 SQIVND, per germline (reference sequence). The V gene lost 1 base and the J gene lost 12 bases, with 18 bases spanning the gap. CDR3 length equals 14 residues. The DNA for the CDR3 is TGTGCCAGTAGTATAGCCACGGACAGAATCTTGACTTTCTTT. This sequence encodes CASSIATDRILTFF.

The chain links TRBV5-1 to TRBJ2-2; TRBD2 is a possible D gene (6 bases). CDR1 and CDR2 (germline): SGHRS, YFSETQ. The V end was cut by 0 bases, the J end by 1 base, with 7 bases between. This CDR3 is built from 15 residues. Here the CDR3 DNA reads TGCGCCAGCAGCTTGGACGGGAGGAACACCGGGGAGCTGTTTTTT. It codes for CASSLDGRNTGELFF. The full variable domain, its missing parts supplied by reference TRBV5-1 and TRBJ2-2, is KAGVTQTPRYLIKTRGQQVTLSCSPISGHRSVSWYQQTPGQGLQFLFEYFSETQRNKGNFPGRFSGRQFSNSRSEMNVSTLELGDSALYLCASSLDGRNTGELFFGEGSRLTVL.

The rearrangement uses TRBV2 and TRBJ2-4; D is ambiguous. Between the trimmed V and J ends, which lost 2 bases and 0 bases, there was a span of 14 bases. The germline CDR1 and CDR2 sequences are SNHLY and FYNNEI. The CDR3 length is 17 residues. The CDR3 region has the DNA TGTGCCAGCAGTGAACAGGAACTCCTCGGAGCCAAAAACATTCAGTACTTC. Encoded protein: CASSEQELLGAKNIQYF.

The chain combines TRBV11-3 with TRBJ2-7, with TRBD2 matching over 9 bases. The CDR3 is 20 residues long. The germline CDR1 and CDR2 sequences are SGHNT and YENEEA. The V and J ends lost 1 base and 5 bases, in that order; junction bases with no gene match: 21. The CDR3 DNA follows: TGTGCCAGCAGCTTAGTAGAGGGAGAGCCCAGCGGGAGGATTGCGGACGAGCAGTACTTC. Translated: CASSLVEGEPSGRIADEQYF.

The chain couples TRBV10-2 to TRBJ1-5, with D tentatively TRBD1 (6 bases). Between the trimmed V and J ends, which lost 7 bases and 0 bases, there was a span of 13 bases. CDR1 is WSHSY, CDR2 SAAADI, per germline. The CDR3 is made up of 15 amino acids. Here the CDR3 DNA reads TGCGCCAGCAATTCCGACAGGATTAGCAATCAGCCCCAGCATTTT. It codes for CASNSDRISNQPQHF.

The chain employs TRBV18 and TRBJ1-1, with D perhaps matching TRBD1 (6 bases). Germline-derived CDR1 and CDR2 are KGHSH and LQKENI. The V end lost 4 bases, the J end lost 5 bases, and 17 bases lay between the germline ends. This CDR3 has 15 residues. Here the CDR3 reads CASSRGQLKETEAFF. CDR3 nucleotides: TGTGCCAGCTCACGTGGACAGTTGAAAGAGACTGAAGCTTTCTTT.

This rearrangement joins TRBV10-2 to TRBJ2-3; D remains ambiguous. Trimming left V 6 bases short and J 6 bases short, with 10 bases between. CDR1 is WSHSY, CDR2 SAAADI, per germline. This CDR3 is 12 amino acids long. The CDR3 DNA is TGCGCCAGCAGCTGGGCGTACGATACGCAGTATTTT. Its translation: CASSWAYDTQYF.

The gene calls are TRBV2 and TRBJ1-5; D is uncertain. The CDR3 totals 14 residues. The V end lost 3 bases, the J end lost 6 bases, and 12 bases lay between the germline ends. Per germline, CDR1 SNHLY and CDR2 FYNNEI. CDR3 sequence: CASSDLGRSQPQHF. CDR3 DNA: TGTGCCAGCAGTGATCTGGGGAGGAGTCAGCCCCAGCATTTT.

The genes are TRBV7-9 and TRBJ2-7; D gene unclear. Germline V gives CDR1 SEHNR, CDR2 FQNEAQ (reference sequence). Trimming removed 6 bases from V and 5 bases from J, with 17 bases in between. This CDR3 comprises 14 residues. The CDR3 DNA sequence: TGTGCCAGCAGTTACGAACCAGGATGGGACGAGCAGTACTTC. Protein product: CASSYEPGWDEQYF. The full variable domain, completed using reference TRBV7-9 and TRBJ2-7, is DTGVSQNPRHKITKRGQNVTFRCDPISEHNRLYWYRQTLGQGPEFLTYFQNEAQLEKSRLLSDRFSAERPKGSFSTLEIQRTEQGDSAMYLCASSYEPGWDEQYFGPGTRLTVT.